These 9 T cell receptor beta chains originate from one sample sequenced in a study of blood T cells in healthy people across ages. Sample-barcoded 5' priming and a J-beta primer mix drove a second PCR of about 6 to 12 cycles. TCRdb called the 5' RACE reads again in MiXCR, with one record for every CDR3 protein. The sample includes some 900,000 distinct CDR3 sequences, around 48% of them seen just once. The sequencing sample was made of blood. The source is a man aged 30 to 39 in good health.

The rearrangement links TRBV20-1 to TRBJ2-1; the D gene is possibly TRBD2 (5 bases). The germline V and J ends were trimmed by 6 bases and 5 bases, with 17 bases remaining between them. The CDR3 loop spans 14 amino acids. Germline V gives CDR1 DFQATT, CDR2 SNEGSKA (reference sequence). The DNA for the CDR3 is TGCAGTGCCCCTTCTAGCTTGGAGGACAATGAGCAGTTCTTC. Translated: CSAPSSLEDNEQFF.

The V gene is TRBV6-1, the J gene TRBJ2-7; D is undetermined. CDR1 is MNHNS and CDR2 is SASEGT in the germline V gene. The CDR3 has 12 residues. Trimming pared 8 bases from V and 6 bases from J, leaving 14 bases between. The CDR3 protein is CASGFWLGEQYF. In DNA form, the CDR3 reads TGTGCCAGCGGGTTTTGGCTGGGCGAGCAGTACTTC.

V usage is TRBV4-1 and J usage is TRBJ1-1, with D possibly TRBD1 on 6 matching bases. The CDR3 consists of 15 residues. Trimming removed 4 bases at V and 1 base at J, with 13 bases between. Germline V gives CDR1 MGHRA, CDR2 YSYEKL. Written as DNA, the CDR3 is TGCGCCAGCAGCCGCCGGGACACAAGGAACACTGAAGCTTTCTTT. Translation: CASSRRDTRNTEAFF.

This chain uses TRBV18 with TRBJ2-7; maybe TRBD2 (5 bases). This CDR3 region has 15 residues. Germline values: CDR1 KGHSH, CDR2 LQKENI. Trimming took off 1 base at V and 3 bases at J, with 13 bases between the two ends. The CDR3 DNA reads as TGTGCCAGCTCACCACGTCCCGGGGTTATCTACGAGCAGTACTTC. Translated: CASSPRPGVIYEQYF.

This clonotype has just a few counts. The rearrangement uses TRBV7-2 and TRBJ1-2; the match to TRBD1 covers 8 bases. CDR1 and CDR2 from the germline V gene are SGHTA and FQGNSA. CDR3 length: 15 amino acids. The ends lost 5 bases at V and 4 bases at J; junction bases unmatched: 9. In DNA form, the CDR3 reads TGTGCCAGCAGCCAGACAGGGGTGGGTCTCTATGGCTACACCTTC. This gives the protein CASSQTGVGLYGYTF. Full variable domain (remainder filled in from reference TRBV7-2 and TRBJ1-2): GAGVSQSPSNKVTEKGKDVELRCDPISGHTALYWYRQSLGQGLEFLIYFQGNSAPDKSGLPSDRFSAERTGGSVSTLTIQRTQQEDSAVYLCASSQTGVGLYGYTFGSGTRLTVV.

V gene TRBV4-3 combines with J gene TRBJ2-1, with D possibly TRBD2 on 5 matching bases. Germline loops: CDR1 LGHNA, CDR2 YSLEER. The CDR3 length is 16 residues. With 5 bases removed from V and 2 bases from J, the gap between germline ends came to 16 bases. Written as DNA, the CDR3 is TGCGCCAGCAGCATAGGATTGGGGAGCGCCTACAATGAGCAGTTCTTC. Its translation is CASSIGLGSAYNEQFF.

The chain has TRBV7-8 and TRBJ2-2, with 8 bases fitting TRBD1. CDR3 length: 15 amino acids. Trimming at V came to 2 bases and at J to 5 bases, leaving 4 bases not matched to a gene. CDR1 SGHVS and CDR2 FQNEAQ come from the germline V gene. CDR3 in amino acids: CASSLNRGWTGELFF. The CDR3 DNA is TGTGCCAGCAGCTTAAACAGGGGGTGGACCGGGGAGCTGTTTTTT.

In its sample, this clonotype was seen a few times. V gene TRBV6-5 combines with J gene TRBJ1-5; D gene ambiguous. This CDR3 region has 15 residues. From germline, CDR1 is MNHEY and CDR2 SVGAGI. The V end lost 0 bases, the J end lost 2 bases, and 8 bases lay between the germline ends. The CDR3 coding sequence is TGTGCCAGCAGTTACTCGACGCAGGGCAATCAGCCCCAGCATTTT. Protein product: CASSYSTQGNQPQHF.

A word on this clonotype: At one end, the junction sequence differs from germline, possibly due to a read error. The chain recombines TRBV7-2 with TRBJ2-2; the match to TRBD2 covers 10 bases. The V gene's germline CDR1 is SGHTA and CDR2 FQGNSA. CDR3 size: 17 residues. The CDR3: CASSLISLAGNAGELFF. The CDR3 DNA reads as TGTGCCAGCAGCTTAATCTCACTAGCGGGGAACGCCGGGGAGCTGTTTTTT.